One sample yielded the 17 T cell receptor beta chains listed below, sequenced in a study of identifying expanded T cells in peripheral blood. The data were produced by immunoSEQ multiplex PCR, yet TCRdb's version contains in-frame clones alone and is incomplete. The table includes around 100,000 clones, 70% to 90% detected once. The material sequenced was blood. Source of these receptors: a person aged 18 to 75 in good health.

This clone has a handful of counts. The chain links TRBV19 to TRBJ1-4, with D possibly being TRBD1 (5 bases). The V gene lost 5 bases and the J gene lost 7 bases, with 14 bases spanning the gap. CDR3 length equals 14 residues. From germline, CDR1 is LNHDA and CDR2 SQIVND (reference sequence). The CDR3 sequence is CASSPGTNGEKLFF. CDR3 nucleotide sequence: TGTGCCAGTAGTCCGGGGACGAACGGTGAAAAACTGTTTTTT.

The chain carries TRBV7-9 and TRBJ1-6; D call uncertain. Trimming took 2 bases from V and 7 from J, leaving 12 bases between them. CDR1 is SEHNR, CDR2 FQNEAQ, per germline (reference sequence). The CDR3 spans 15 residues. The CDR3 DNA follows: TGTGCCAGCAGCTTATTGGGTCTGGGAAATTCACCCCTCCACTTT. Its translation is CASSLLGLGNSPLHF.

The V gene is TRBV15, the J gene TRBJ2-3; D is possibly TRBD2 (6 bases). CDR1 LNHNV and CDR2 YYDKDF come from the germline V gene (reference sequence). V was shortened by 0 bases and J by 9 bases, with 13 bases between the two germline ends. This CDR3 is 14 amino acids long. CDR3 coding DNA: TGTGCCACCAGCAGAGATTGGGGGGTCAGAACGCAGTATTTT. Its protein is CATSRDWGVRTQYF.

The chain is built from TRBV10-3 and TRBJ1-4; the D is unclear. The CDR3 is 16 residues long. Looked up from germline, CDR1 is ENHRY and CDR2 is SYGVKD. The V and J ends lost 4 bases and 10 bases respectively, with 22 bases between them. CDR3: CAISGEDGPLMGKLFF. The CDR3 DNA reads TGTGCCATCAGTGGGGAAGACGGCCCTTTAATGGGAAAACTGTTTTTT.

The chain links TRBV4-3 to TRBJ2-2; TRBD2 aligns across 7 bases. After removal of 0 bases from V and 2 bases from J, the junction contained 6 bases not matched to a gene. Germline CDR1 reads LGHNA; CDR2 reads YSLEER. This CDR3 comprises 17 residues. DNA of the CDR3: TGCGCCAGCAGCCAAGACGTACCGGGACTAAACACCGGGGAGCTGTTTTTT. The encoded protein is CASSQDVPGLNTGELFF.

The chain uses TRBV7-9 and TRBJ2-1; D is unclear. CDR1 is SEHNR, CDR2 FQNEAQ, per germline (reference sequence). CDR3 length: 14 residues. Between the trimmed V and J ends, which lost 7 bases and 9 bases, there was a span of 19 bases. The DNA of the CDR3 is TGTGCCAGCACCCCACCCGGGTCTTGGGGTGAGCAGTTCTTC. It translates to CASTPPGSWGEQFF.

This clone was counted a single time. The rearrangement uses TRBV10-3 and TRBJ2-7, with 8 bases that match TRBD1. V shed 6 bases, J shed 4 bases, and the junction held 11 bases outside the gene matches. The CDR3 runs 15 residues. Germline V lookup: CDR1 ENHRY, CDR2 SYGVKD. This CDR3 reads CAIRPDRGGIYEQYF. The CDR3, as DNA: TGTGCCATCAGACCCGACAGGGGAGGAATTTACGAGCAGTACTTC.

The chain is built from TRBV5-5 and TRBJ2-7, with D perhaps being TRBD1 or TRBD2 (5 bases each). The length of the CDR3 is 14 residues. V was clipped by 4 bases and J by 0 bases, with 11 bases between them. CDR1 is SGHKS and CDR2 is YYEKEE in the germline V gene (reference sequence). CDR3 loop: CASSLEGFSYEQYF. The CDR3 DNA sequence: TGTGCCAGCAGCCTCGAGGGGTTCTCCTACGAGCAGTACTTC.

The V call is TRBV2, the J call TRBJ2-1; D is perhaps TRBD1 or TRBD2 (5 bases each). From germline, CDR1 is SNHLY and CDR2 FYNNEI. The CDR3 extends over 13 amino acids. V dropped 2 bases and J dropped 15 bases, with 17 bases sitting between them. CDR3 region: CASSERESGNWFF. CDR3 nucleotide sequence: TGTGCCAGCAGTGAAAGGGAGTCAGGGAACTGGTTCTTC.

The chain uses TRBV18 and TRBJ1-2; D gene unclear. This CDR3 region has 13 residues. From germline, CDR1 is KGHSH and CDR2 LQKENI. Trimming removed 0 bases from V and 7 bases from J, with 9 bases in between. DNA of the CDR3: TGTGCCAGCTCACCACCGGCAGGAAGTGGCTACACCTTC. Protein product: CASSPPAGSGYTF.

This sequence joins TRBV7-2 and TRBJ1-3; no firm D call. Per the germline V gene, CDR1 is SGHTA and CDR2 is FQGNSA. The length of the CDR3 is 15 residues. V was cut by 2 bases and J by 0 bases, with 8 bases left in between. As DNA, the CDR3 is TGTGCCAGCAGCTTAAGGGAGTTCTCTGGAAACACCATATATTTT. Protein product: CASSLREFSGNTIYF.

The chain joins TRBV5-1 to TRBJ2-3; D perhaps matches TRBD2 (6 bases). The CDR3 is 14 residues long. Trimming cost V 3 bases and J 2 bases, with 10 bases left between them. Germline-derived CDR1 and CDR2 are SGHRS and YFSETQ. The CDR3: CASSSAGYTDTQYF. The CDR3 DNA follows: TGCGCCAGCAGCTCGGCGGGGTACACAGATACGCAGTATTTT.

Comment on this clone: Other DNA sequences within the sample encode an identical CDR3. The chain employs TRBV20-1 and TRBJ1-2; D remains ambiguous. V was shortened by 1 base and J by 4 bases, with 4 bases between the two germline ends. CDR3 length equals 11 residues. Germline loops: CDR1 DFQATT, CDR2 SNEGSKA (reference sequence). CDR3 amino acids: CSARGTYGYTF. As DNA, the CDR3 is TGCAGTGCTAGAGGGACCTATGGCTACACCTTC.

The chain links TRBV7-9 to TRBJ2-1; the D gene could be TRBD1 or TRBD2 (6 bases each). Between the trimmed V and J ends, which lost 3 bases and 5 bases, there was a span of 14 bases. Germline CDR1 and CDR2: SEHNR and FQNEAQ (reference sequence). CDR3 size: 15 residues. The CDR3, as DNA: TGTGCCAGCAGCTTGCCGGGGGCCCTTAACAATGAGCAGTTCTTC. This translates into CASSLPGALNNEQFF.

The chain is built from TRBV2 and TRBJ2-3, with D perhaps matching TRBD1 (6 bases). The CDR3 extends over 16 amino acids. The V end was cut by 3 bases, the J end by 6 bases, with 19 bases between. CDR1 and CDR2 (germline): SNHLY, FYNNEI. The CDR3 sequence is CASSDWGLLVGDTQYF. The CDR3 nucleotides are TGTGCCAGCAGTGATTGGGGGCTACTGGTAGGGGATACGCAGTATTTT.

This clone was seen a few times. The chain links TRBV18 to TRBJ2-3; no reliable D call. This CDR3 contains 15 residues. With 0 bases removed from V and 0 bases from J, the gap between germline ends came to 7 bases. Germline lookup yields CDR1 KGHSH and CDR2 LQKENI. Here the CDR3 DNA reads TGTGCCAGCTCACCACCAACAGCCAGCACAGATACGCAGTATTTT. The encoded protein is CASSPPTASTDTQYF.

The J gene is TRBJ1-3, the V gene TRBV5-8; D remains unclear. Germline assignment: CDR1 SGHTS and CDR2 YDEGEE. V was shortened by 3 bases and J by 4 bases, with 14 bases between the two germline ends. The CDR3 is 15 residues long. CDR3 bases: TGTGCCAGCAGCTCCCTCCTTGGACCGGGAAACACCATATATTTT. Its protein product is CASSSLLGPGNTIYF.